Given below is one T cell receptor (beta chain) in context. The CDR3 covers 14 residues. The ends lost 8 bases at V and 6 bases at J; junction bases unmatched: 7. CDR1 is SGHAT and CDR2 is FQNNGV in the germline V gene. Methods used by the authors: The assay estimated nucleated cells by amplifying reference gene primers. Generated by immunoSEQ multiplex PCR, the TCRdb table keeps only in-frame clones and is missing some. V and J calls and clone size are as listed in that table; D and trimming were resolved from the DNA. The profile shows under 200,000 clones, roughly 87% of them singletons. The source of the sample is a study of blood T cell repertoires in COVID-19. Background on the study: Specimens from acute and convalescent COVID-19 originated in the United States, Italy and Spain. PBMCs, B-cell-depleted T cells, or T cells provided the cDNA or gDNA that made up the material.

The sequence was collected from a man aged 60-69 years with active or convalescent COVID-19. This chain joins TRBV11-2 and TRBJ1-6; 7 bases line up with TRBD1. The specimen sequenced was peripheral blood. The CDR3 reads CASRQGSINSPLHF. The CDR3 region has the DNA TGTGCCAGCCGACAGGGTTCGATTAATTCACCCCTCCACTTT.